Detailed here is one TCR beta chain. As yet, its antigen is unknown. The CDR3 contains 15 residues. The V end lost 1 base, the J end lost 4 bases, and 13 bases lay between the germline ends. Germline-derived CDR1 and CDR2 are KGHSH and LQKENI. The sample is drawn from a study of shared clonotypes between healthy human individuals. General study points: Shared across four donors were roughly 4.7% of the naive CD4 clonotypes.

Measured with immunoSEQ multiplex PCR; TCRdb has only the in-frame clones, and not every one. The repertoire holds about 1.5 million clones, roughly 96% seen once, with more than 0.9% in the top ten. V is TRBV18 and J is TRBJ2-5, with D possibly matching TRBD1 (6 bases). The source material was naive CD4+ T cells sorted from blood. Sample subset: CD45RA+ positively selected. The clonotype was recovered from a man aged 25 to 40 in good health. In DNA form, the CDR3 reads TGTGCCAGCTCACCACTACCGGACAGAAGAGAGACCCAGTACTTC. Translation: CASSPLPDRRETQYF.